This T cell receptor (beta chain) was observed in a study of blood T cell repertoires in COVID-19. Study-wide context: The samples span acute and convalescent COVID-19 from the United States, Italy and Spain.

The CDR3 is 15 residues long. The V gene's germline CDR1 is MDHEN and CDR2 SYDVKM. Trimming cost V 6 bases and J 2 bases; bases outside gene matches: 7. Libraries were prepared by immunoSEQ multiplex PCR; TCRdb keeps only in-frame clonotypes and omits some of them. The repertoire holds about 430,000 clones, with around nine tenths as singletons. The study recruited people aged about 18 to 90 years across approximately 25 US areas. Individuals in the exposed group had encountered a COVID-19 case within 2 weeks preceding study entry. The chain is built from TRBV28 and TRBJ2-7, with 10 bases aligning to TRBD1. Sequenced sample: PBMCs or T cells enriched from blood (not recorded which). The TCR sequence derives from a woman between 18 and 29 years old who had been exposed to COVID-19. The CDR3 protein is CASREGQGGTYEQYF. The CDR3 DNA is TGTGCCAGCAGGGAAGGACAGGGGGGGACCTACGAGCAGTACTTC.